This T cell receptor (beta chain) was captured in a study of vaccination effects on CD4 cells after COVID-19. Regarding the study as a whole: Healthy vaccinees showed cross-reactivity with common cold coronaviruses in only 1 of 255 vaccine-induced clones. Late in the post-vaccination period, infection-induced and vaccine-induced clones underwent marked clonal contraction.

V was pared by 0 bases and J by 9 bases, with 15 bases of the junction left unmatched. Germline CDR1 MGHRA, CDR2 YSYEKL. CDR3 size: 17 residues. This clone was picked up a small number of times. Its cognate antigen is unknown. Antigen-specific CD4+ T cells were expanded (with viral peptide pools) by the ViraFEST assay ahead of sequencing. When less than 13 days of culture had elapsed, CD4+ T cells were isolated. All participants had two doses of either the BNT162b2 or mRNA-1273 vaccine. Recipients of the vaccine had no prior SARS-CoV-2 infection and negative nucleocapsid antibodies. Fresh IL-2-containing medium replaced half the medium on days 3 and 7. The data were produced by immunoSEQ multiplex PCR, yet TCRdb's version contains in-frame clones alone and is incomplete. The sample shows approximately 23,000 clones, roughly 80% of them seen only once.

The J gene is TRBJ2-5, the V gene TRBV4-1; 8 bases agree with TRBD2. This TCR was sampled from a human donor who received a COVID-19 vaccine. The sequences come from CD4+ T cells from PBMCs cultured with SARS-CoV-2 spike peptides, collected after COVID-19 vaccination. This CDR3 is CASSQEEVAGPTGPQYF. The DNA of the CDR3 is TGCGCCAGCAGCCAAGAGGAGGTAGCGGGACCCACCGGGCCCCAGTACTTC.